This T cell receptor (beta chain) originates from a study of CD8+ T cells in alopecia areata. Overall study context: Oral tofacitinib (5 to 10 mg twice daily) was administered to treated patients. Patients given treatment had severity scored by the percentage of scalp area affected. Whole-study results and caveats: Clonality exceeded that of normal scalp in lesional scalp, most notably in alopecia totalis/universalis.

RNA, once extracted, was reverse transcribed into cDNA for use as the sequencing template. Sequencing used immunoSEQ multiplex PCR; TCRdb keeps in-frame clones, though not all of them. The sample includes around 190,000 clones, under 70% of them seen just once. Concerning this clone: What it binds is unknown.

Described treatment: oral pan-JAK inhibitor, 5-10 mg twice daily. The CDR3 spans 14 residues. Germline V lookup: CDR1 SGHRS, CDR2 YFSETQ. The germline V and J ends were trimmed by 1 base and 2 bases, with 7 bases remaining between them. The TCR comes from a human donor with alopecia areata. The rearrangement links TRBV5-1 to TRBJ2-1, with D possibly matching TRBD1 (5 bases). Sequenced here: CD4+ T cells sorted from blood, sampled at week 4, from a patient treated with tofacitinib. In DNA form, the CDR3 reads TGCGCCAGCAGCTTGCAAGGGGCCTACAATGAGCAGTTCTTC. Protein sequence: CASSLQGAYNEQFF.